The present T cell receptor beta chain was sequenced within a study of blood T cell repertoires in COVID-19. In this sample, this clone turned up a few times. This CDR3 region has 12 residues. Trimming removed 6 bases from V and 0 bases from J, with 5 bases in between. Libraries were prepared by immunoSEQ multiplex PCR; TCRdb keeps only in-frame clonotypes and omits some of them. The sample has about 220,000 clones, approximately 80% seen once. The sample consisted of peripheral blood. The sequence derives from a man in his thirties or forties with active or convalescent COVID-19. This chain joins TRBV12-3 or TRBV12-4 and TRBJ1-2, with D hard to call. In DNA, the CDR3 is TGTGCCAGCAGCCAGACTAACTATGGCTACACCTTC. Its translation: CASSQTNYGYTF.